This T cell receptor (beta chain) emerged from a study of blood T cell repertoires in COVID-19. Study summary: Nucleic acid was either cDNA or gDNA, and it came from T cells, B-cell-depleted T cells, or PBMCs.

Original analysis: Estimation of nucleated cell counts relied on the amplification of reference gene primers. Sequencing used immunoSEQ multiplex PCR; TCRdb keeps in-frame clones, though not all of them. That table furnishes V, J and clone size, whereas the DNA furnished D and trimming. The table has some 220,000 clones, 85% seen once. Trimming pared 1 base from V and 3 bases from J, leaving 14 bases between. Germline V gene sequence: CDR1 MGHRA, CDR2 YSYEKL. The CDR3 is 16 amino acids. This receptor was taken from a man aged 50-59 years who had recovered from COVID-19. The rearrangement joins TRBV4-1 to TRBJ2-3; D possibly corresponds to TRBD2 (6 bases). Sequencing was done on a sample of peripheral blood. The CDR3 sequence: CASSQGYGRRTDTQYF. The CDR3 nucleotides are TGCGCCAGCAGCCAAGGTTACGGGAGAAGAACAGATACGCAGTATTTT.